The rows below give T cell receptor beta chains drawn from one sample of a study of OX40 agonist ivuxolimab in advanced cancers. Profiled with immunoSEQ multiplex PCR; TCRdb holds only in-frame clones, not every one. The sample consists of about 28,000 clones, approximately 83% of them appearing once. Here the sequenced sample was CD4+ or CD8+ T cells sorted from blood, taken in a trial of the OX40 agonist ivuxolimab. These receptor sequences come from an adult with an advanced solid tumor such as melanoma, head and neck, liver or kidney cancer. Both conserved end residues are part of each CDR3. The D gene is left open where the match is weak. The size entry is marked missing in some rows and otherwise reads once, few, many or a size class.

DNA: TGTGCCAGCAGCCAAGGGAGACTAGCGGGGCCCACAGATACGCAGTATTTT
CDR3: CASSQGRLAGPTDTQYF
D: TRBD2
J: TRBJ2-3
size: .
V: TRBV14

DNA: TGTGCCAGCAGCTCGAATCCGGGTGGCTACACCTTC
CDR3: CASSSNPGGYTF
D: .
J: TRBJ1-2
size: .
V: TRBV5-6

DNA: TGTGCCAGCAGTCATTCCCACTCCTACGAGCAGTACTTC
CDR3: CASSHSHSYEQYF
D: .
J: TRBJ2-7
size: .
V: TRBV7-9

DNA: TGTGCCAGCAGCCAAGAGGAGGGGACGGCGTATGGCTACACCTTC
CDR3: CASSQEEGTAYGYTF
D: .
J: TRBJ1-2
size: .
V: TRBV4-2

DNA: TGTGCCAGTAGCCTGACAGGGGGAGGAAACACTGAAGCTTTCTTT
CDR3: CASSLTGGGNTEAFF
D: TRBD1
J: TRBJ1-1
size: .
V: TRBV19

DNA: TGCGCCAGCAGCCAAGAGCCGGGGGCTGGTAATTCACCCCTCCACTTT
CDR3: CASSQEPGAGNSPLHF
D: .
J: TRBJ1-6
size: .
V: TRBV4-1

DNA: TGTGCCAGCAGCTTTGGACAGGCCGTGGTAGAGACCCAGTACTTC
CDR3: CASSFGQAVVETQYF
D: TRBD1
J: TRBJ2-5
size: .
V: TRBV7-7

DNA: TGTGCCAGCAGCACGCAGGGGACAGGGCATCAAGGCTACACCTTC
CDR3: CASSTQGTGHQGYTF
D: TRBD1
J: TRBJ1-2
size: .
V: TRBV7-9

DNA: TGTGCCAGTAGTATTTTCCAGGGACGAAATCAGCCCCAGCATTTT
CDR3: CASSIFQGRNQPQHF
D: .
J: TRBJ1-5
size: .
V: TRBV19

DNA: TGTGCCAGCAGCTCTCCCGGGACAGGGTACAATGAGCAGTTCTTC
CDR3: CASSSPGTGYNEQFF
D: TRBD1
J: TRBJ2-1
size: .
V: TRBV7-9

DNA: TGCGCCAGCAGCATCGGGACAGGGGCGCTAGAGACCCAGTACTTC
CDR3: CASSIGTGALETQYF
D: TRBD1
J: TRBJ2-5
size: once
V: TRBV5-1

DNA: TGTGCCAGTAGTAGGGGGTTGACCTACGAGCAGTACTTC
CDR3: CASSRGLTYEQYF
D: .
J: TRBJ2-7
size: once
V: TRBV19

DNA: TGTGCCAGCAGCCGGGGACGGACCTACGAGCAGTACTTC
CDR3: CASSRGRTYEQYF
D: .
J: TRBJ2-7
size: once
V: TRBV11-2

DNA: TGTGCCAGCAGCAATTCACAGGGGGTGACCTACAATGAGCAGTTCTTC
CDR3: CASSNSQGVTYNEQFF
D: TRBD1
J: TRBJ2-1
size: .
V: TRBV25-1

DNA: TGTGCCAGCAGTTACCAGACGGGGACAGATACGCAGTATTTT
CDR3: CASSYQTGTDTQYF
D: .
J: TRBJ2-3
size: .
V: TRBV6-5

DNA: TGTGCCACCAGCCGTGTGGGCCTCCAGGACACCATATATTTT
CDR3: CATSRVGLQDTIYF
D: .
J: TRBJ1-3
size: .
V: TRBV15

DNA: TGTGCCAGCTCGGTTATAGGAGCGGGTCGGGCATACGAGCAGTACTTC
CDR3: CASSVIGAGRAYEQYF
D: .
J: TRBJ2-7
size: .
V: TRBV5-4

DNA: TGTGCCACAAAAGACAGGGGCAACCAAGGGGAGCCCCAGCATTTT
CDR3: CATKDRGNQGEPQHF
D: TRBD1
J: TRBJ1-5
size: .
V: TRBV2

DNA: TGTGCCAGCAGCTTAGTAGAGACTAGCGGCGCCGGGGAGCTGTTTTTT
CDR3: CASSLVETSGAGELFF
D: TRBD2
J: TRBJ2-2
size: .
V: TRBV7-8

DNA: TGTGCCAGCAGCGGTTGGGACAGGGAGGACACCGGGGAGCTGTTTTTT
CDR3: CASSGWDREDTGELFF
D: TRBD1
J: TRBJ2-2
size: .
V: TRBV7-9

DNA: TGTGCCAGCAGCCTGGGGACAGGCCTTAATGAAAAACTGTTTTTT
CDR3: CASSLGTGLNEKLFF
D: TRBD1
J: TRBJ1-4
size: .
V: TRBV11-1

DNA: TGCGCCAGCAGCCAAGAGGCGGGGGGGTTATTCTACGAGCAGTACTTC
CDR3: CASSQEAGGLFYEQYF
D: TRBD2
J: TRBJ2-7
size: .
V: TRBV4-1

DNA: TGTGCCACCAGCAGAGATTTTGGGACAGGCGCAGATCAGCCCCAGCATTTT
CDR3: CATSRDFGTGADQPQHF
D: TRBD1
J: TRBJ1-5
size: .
V: TRBV15

DNA: TGTGCCAGCAGCTTAGCAGGGTTTAAAGAGACCCAGTACTTC
CDR3: CASSLAGFKETQYF
D: .
J: TRBJ2-5
size: .
V: TRBV7-8

DNA: TGTGCCAGCAGCTTAGTAGGGGGCGGAGGGGCGGTGGGCAATCAGCCCCAGCATTTT
CDR3: CASSLVGGGGAVGNQPQHF
D: TRBD1
J: TRBJ1-5
size: .
V: TRBV7-8

DNA: TGCGCCAGCAGCTTGGCCGGCCAGAACACTGAAGCTTTCTTT
CDR3: CASSLAGQNTEAFF
D: .
J: TRBJ1-1
size: .
V: TRBV5-1

DNA: TGTGCCAGCAGCCTCTCGGGACGGACCTCCTCGGAGCAGTACTTC
CDR3: CASSLSGRTSSEQYF
D: .
J: TRBJ2-7
size: .
V: TRBV9

DNA: TGTGCCAGCAGCAGTCGCGGCGCGGGGGGTCAAGAGACCCAGTACTTC
CDR3: CASSSRGAGGQETQYF
D: TRBD2
J: TRBJ2-5
size: .
V: TRBV13

DNA: TGTGCCATCACAAGTGCATACAATCAGCCCCAGCATTTT
CDR3: CAITSAYNQPQHF
D: .
J: TRBJ1-5
size: .
V: TRBV10-3

DNA: TGTGCCATCAGTTTATCCACGGGACAGGGGGCCGGGGAGCAGTACTTC
CDR3: CAISLSTGQGAGEQYF
D: TRBD1
J: TRBJ2-7
size: .
V: TRBV10-3

DNA: TGTGCCAGCAGTGATAGTACCGTGTGGGGGGCCAACGTCCTGACTTTC
CDR3: CASSDSTVWGANVLTF
D: .
J: TRBJ2-6
size: .
V: TRBV6-1

DNA: TGTGCCAGCAGCTTAGACAGCTCTGGGGCCAACGTCCTGACTTTC
CDR3: CASSLDSSGANVLTF
D: .
J: TRBJ2-6
size: .
V: TRBV7-2

DNA: TGTGCCAGCAGCGTTTCGGGTAGCAATCAGCCCCAGCATTTT
CDR3: CASSVSGSNQPQHF
D: .
J: TRBJ1-5
size: .
V: TRBV9

DNA: TGTGCCAGCAGCTACGGGCTGAATGAAAAACTGTTTTTT
CDR3: CASSYGLNEKLFF
D: .
J: TRBJ1-4
size: .
V: TRBV11-2

DNA: TGCGCCAGCAGCCAAGACACGGGGAGACTACGAGCGCAGTACTTC
CDR3: CASSQDTGRLRAQYF
D: .
J: TRBJ2-7
size: once
V: TRBV4-1

DNA: TGTGCCAGCGGCTCCTCAGACCTCGAGCAGTACTTC
CDR3: CASGSSDLEQYF
D: .
J: TRBJ2-7
size: .
V: TRBV5-4

DNA: TGTGCCAGCAGTAGCGCCTACAGGGGGAGGGATGGCTACACCTTC
CDR3: CASSSAYRGRDGYTF
D: TRBD1
J: TRBJ1-2
size: .
V: TRBV25-1